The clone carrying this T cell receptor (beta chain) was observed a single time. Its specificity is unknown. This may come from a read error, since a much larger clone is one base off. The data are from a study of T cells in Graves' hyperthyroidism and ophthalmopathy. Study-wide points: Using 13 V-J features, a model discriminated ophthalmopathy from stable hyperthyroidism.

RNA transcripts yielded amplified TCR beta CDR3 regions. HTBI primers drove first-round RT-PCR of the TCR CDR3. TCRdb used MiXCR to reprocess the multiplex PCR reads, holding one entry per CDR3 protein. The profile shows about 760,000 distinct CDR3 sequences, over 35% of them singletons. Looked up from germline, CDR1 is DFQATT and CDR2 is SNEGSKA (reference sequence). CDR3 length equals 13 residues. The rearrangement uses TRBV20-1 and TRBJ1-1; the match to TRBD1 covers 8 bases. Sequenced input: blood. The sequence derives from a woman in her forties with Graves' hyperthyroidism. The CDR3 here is CSARGQGATEALF. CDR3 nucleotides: TGCAGTGCTAGAGGCCAGGGGGCCACTGAAGCTCTCTTT.